This TCR beta chain derives from a study of blood T cell repertoires in COVID-19. Whole-study context: Sample material is recorded as cDNA or gDNA derived from T cells, B-cell-depleted T cells, or PBMCs.

The CDR3 runs 17 residues. The ends lost 4 bases at V and 1 base at J; junction bases unmatched: 3. CDR1 is SGHVS and CDR2 is FQNEAQ in the germline V gene. The table came from immunoSEQ multiplex PCR; TCRdb's copy has only in-frame clones and leaves some out. Counted here are 240,000 or so clones, about 79% occurring once; the ten biggest clones make up approximately 9.4%. The sequencing input was peripheral blood. The gene calls are TRBV7-8 and TRBJ2-1; 14 bases fit TRBD2. This clonotype was obtained from an elderly woman with acute or convalescent COVID-19. The CDR3: CASSSTSGGVSYNEQFF. The CDR3 nucleotides are TGTGCCAGCAGCTCGACTAGCGGGGGGGTTTCCTACAATGAGCAGTTCTTC.